One and the same sample provided the 27 T cell receptor beta chains below, sequenced in a study of shared clonotypes between healthy human individuals. Assay used: immunoSEQ multiplex PCR; TCRdb lists only in-frame clones, some missing. The sample holds fewer than 850,000 clones; approximately 75% are singletons and the top ten take roughly 1.8%. Material for sequencing was memory CD4+ T cells sorted from blood. Subset here: CD45RA-negative fraction. These TCRs come from a woman in her twenties or thirties in good health.

This chain links TRBV11-2 with TRBJ2-1, with TRBD2 matching 11 bases. The CDR3 is 15 residues long. The ends lost 2 bases at V and 9 bases at J; junction bases unmatched: 6. Germline V gene lookup returns CDR1 SGHAT and CDR2 FQNNGV. CDR3 loop: CASSLNTGTSGEQFF. The CDR3 DNA is TGTGCCAGCAGCTTAAATACCGGGACTAGCGGTGAGCAGTTCTTC.

The J gene is TRBJ2-5, the V gene TRBV5-5; D possibly matches TRBD1 or TRBD2 (7 bases each). The CDR3 sequence is 15 residues long. The V end lost 3 bases, the J end lost 2 bases, and 14 bases lay between the germline ends. The V gene's germline CDR1 is SGHKS and CDR2 YYEKEE (reference sequence). In DNA form, the CDR3 reads TGTGCCAGCAGCTGGGAGGGACAGCGACAAGAGACCCAGTACTTC. This sequence encodes CASSWEGQRQETQYF.

This chain joins TRBV2 and TRBJ1-2; no clear D gene. Trimming shortened V by 5 bases and J by 7 bases, and 14 bases separated the two germline ends. The CDR3 has 13 amino acids. The germline V gene has CDR1 SNHLY and CDR2 FYNNEI. CDR3 DNA: TGTGCCAGCAGTCCCTCAAGGAGAGGTGGCTACACCTTC. This translates into CASSPSRRGGYTF.

The table lists this clone with a few counts. CDR3 in amino acids: CATTGQGGTDTQYF. In DNA form, the CDR3 reads TGTGCCACCACTGGACAGGGAGGCACAGATACGCAGTATTTT. The gene calls are TRBV6-1 and TRBJ2-3; the match to TRBD1 covers 8 bases. V was clipped by 10 bases and J by 1 base; unmatched bases: 7. Looked up from germline, CDR1 is MNHNS and CDR2 is SASEGT. The CDR3 consists of 14 residues.

V is TRBV28 and J is TRBJ1-5; D is possibly TRBD1 (6 bases). CDR3 length: 21 amino acids. Looked up from germline, CDR1 is MDHEN and CDR2 is SYDVKM. V was pared by 5 bases and J by 3 bases, with 32 bases between. CDR3 bases: TGTGCCAGCAGTCCCAATACAGGGATCCGCCGCATTTTTATAAACAATCAGCCCCAGCATTTT. This codes for CASSPNTGIRRIFINNQPQHF.

This chain uses TRBV28 with TRBJ2-5; 10 bases line up with TRBD2. J was trimmed by 4 bases and V by 5 bases; bases with no gene match: 13. This CDR3 contains 17 residues. CDR1 and CDR2 (germline): MDHEN, SYDVKM. CDR3 protein: CASSALWLAGVGETQYF. The CDR3 DNA is TGTGCCAGCAGTGCCTTGTGGCTAGCGGGAGTAGGAGAGACCCAGTACTTC. Supplemented by reference TRBV28 and TRBJ2-5, the full variable domain reads DVKVTQSSRYLVKRTGEKVFLECVQDMDHENMFWYRQDPGLGLRLIYFSYDVKMKEKGDIPEGYSVSREKKERFSLILESASTNQTSMYLCASSALWLAGVGETQYFGPGTRLLVL.

This sequence joins TRBV7-9 and TRBJ2-4; D may be TRBD1 or TRBD2 (5 bases each). This CDR3 region has 18 residues. V was trimmed by 5 bases and J by 0 bases, leaving 20 bases between them. Germline V gene data show CDR1 as SEHNR and CDR2 as FQNEAQ (reference sequence). The CDR3, as DNA: TGTGCCAGCAGCGTACCTTTAGGGGACCGTCTAGCCAAAAACATTCAGTACTTC. It codes for CASSVPLGDRLAKNIQYF.

As concerns this clone: A much larger clone sits a single nucleotide away, making a read error possible. This specimen includes other DNA sequences encoding the same CDR3. The chain links TRBV11-2 to TRBJ1-1; a possible D gene is TRBD1 (5 bases). Trimming cost V 4 bases and J 3 bases, with 9 bases left between them. The CDR3 consists of 13 residues. Per germline, CDR1 SGHAT and CDR2 FQNNGV. This CDR3 reads CASSSQGDTEAFF. As DNA, the CDR3 is TGTGCCAGCAGCTCTCAGGGAGACACTGAAGCTTTCTTT. Variable domain in full (rest from reference TRBV11-2 and TRBJ1-1): EAGVAQSPRYKIIEKRQSVAFWCNPISGHATLYWYQQILGQGPKLLIQFQNNGVVDDSQLPKDRFSAERLKGVDSTLKIQPAKLEDSAVYLCASSSQGDTEAFFGQGTRLTVV.

The J gene is TRBJ2-3, the V gene TRBV5-6; D gene uncertain. This CDR3 spans 14 amino acids. Germline-derived CDR1 and CDR2 are SGHDT and YYEEEE. The V end lost 4 bases, the J end lost 4 bases, and 13 bases lay between the germline ends. CDR3 sequence reads: CASSGAFGADTQYF. The CDR3 bases are TGTGCCAGCAGCGGAGCATTTGGTGCAGATACGCAGTATTTT.

On this clone itself: Other DNA sequences in the same sample also yield this CDR3. The chain carries TRBV6-1 and TRBJ1-2, with 9 bases lining up with TRBD1. V lost 4 bases, J lost 4 bases, and 4 bases stayed unmatched. This CDR3 spans 14 amino acids. Germline CDR1 and CDR2: MNHNS and SASEGT. CDR3 loop: CASSALTGGYGYTF. The CDR3 coding sequence is TGTGCCAGCAGTGCCCTGACAGGGGGCTATGGCTACACCTTC.

In the case of this clone: The CDR3 end shows no conserved phenylalanine or tryptophan, and so a read error is likely. No DNA is shown, since the ends of the CDR3 on it are uncertain; the CDR3 is the one TCRdb lists. This chain joins TRBV5-1 and TRBJ2-3. The CDR3 spans 8 amino acids, including both terminal residues. CDR1 and CDR2 (germline): SGHRS, YFSETQ. The CDR3 sequence is CASSLSYQ.

Notes on this clone: This same CDR3 is encoded by further DNA sequences in the sample. The chain uses TRBV28 and TRBJ2-7; the D is unclear. Between the trimmed V and J ends, which lost 5 bases and 1 base, there was a span of 6 bases. This CDR3 comprises 12 residues. CDR1 and CDR2 (germline): MDHEN, SYDVKM. In DNA form, the CDR3 reads TGTGCCAGCAGTCCTGATTCCTACGAGCAGTACTTC. This sequence encodes CASSPDSYEQYF.

The rearrangement links TRBV19 to TRBJ1-5; D uncertain. Germline lookup yields CDR1 LNHDA and CDR2 SQIVND (reference sequence). CDR3 length equals 13 residues. V was cut by 0 bases and J by 7 bases, with 7 bases left in between. The CDR3 DNA sequence: TGTGCCAGTAGTATAGATCAACGGCAGCCCCAGCATTTT. It yields the protein CASSIDQRQPQHF.

V is TRBV9 and J is TRBJ2-1; the match to TRBD2 covers 7 bases. The trim removed 3 bases at V and 5 bases at J, leaving 5 bases unmatched. The CDR3 is 14 residues long. Per the germline V gene, CDR1 is SGDLS and CDR2 is YYNGEE. This CDR3 is CASSDPSGNNEQFF. CDR3 nucleotides: TGTGCCAGCAGCGATCCTAGCGGAAACAATGAGCAGTTCTTC.

A single count supports this clone. The gene calls are TRBV5-8 and TRBJ1-5; D possibly corresponds to TRBD1 (6 bases). Trimming left V 4 bases short and J 6 bases short, with 20 bases between. The CDR3 is 16 residues long. Per the germline V gene, CDR1 is SGHTS and CDR2 is YDEGEE. For the CDR3, the DNA is TGTGCCAGCAGCCTCCATCGCAGGGGAACGGGTCAGCCCCAGCATTTT. It translates to CASSLHRRGTGQPQHF.

This clone was counted between two and nine times. The rearrangement joins TRBV10-1 to TRBJ2-3; D possibly corresponds to TRBD2 (7 bases). Germline CDR1 is WNHNN and CDR2 is SYGVQD (reference sequence). The V gene lost 2 bases and the J gene lost 2 bases, with 8 bases spanning the gap. The CDR3 is 14 amino acids. The CDR3, as DNA: TGCGCCAGCAGTGAGGCGGGGGCCACAGATACGCAGTATTTT. Translated, it gives CASSEAGATDTQYF.

The chain has TRBV6-6 and TRBJ1-2, with 8 nucleotides matching TRBD1. The CDR3 has 13 amino acids. Germline V gives CDR1 MNHNY, CDR2 SVGAGI (reference sequence). V lost 10 bases and J lost 8; bases outside the gene matches: 12. The CDR3 nucleotides are TGTGCCACTGCGGACAGGGTGCTAGGAGGCTACACCTTC. Its translation: CATADRVLGGYTF.

The chain couples TRBV7-9 to TRBJ1-2, with unresolved D. The CDR3 spans 14 residues. Trimming left V 4 bases short and J 3 bases short, with 12 bases between. Germline CDR1 and CDR2: SEHNR and FQNEAQ (reference sequence). Here the CDR3 DNA reads TGTGCCAGCAGCTCAACCCTACCAGACTATGGCTACACCTTC. It encodes CASSSTLPDYGYTF.

This sequence joins TRBV6-5 and TRBJ2-3; D is unclear. Trimming shortened V by 6 bases and J by 2 bases, and 9 bases separated the two germline ends. The CDR3 runs to 13 residues. Germline V CDR1 and CDR2: MNHEY, SVGAGI. The CDR3 DNA follows: TGTGCCAGCAGACCCACCTACACAGATACGCAGTATTTT. Translating gives CASRPTYTDTQYF.

The chain links TRBV10-1 to TRBJ1-6; no clear D. CDR3 length: 13 amino acids. Trimming took 0 bases from V and 7 from J, leaving 4 bases between them. From germline, CDR1 is WNHNN and CDR2 SYGVQD (reference sequence). CDR3 amino acids: CASSESGNSPLHF. CDR3 coding DNA: TGCGCCAGCAGTGAGTCCGGGAATTCACCCCTCCACTTT.

The chain joins TRBV28 to TRBJ1-1, with 7 bases matching TRBD1. V was clipped by 2 bases and J by 5 bases; unmatched bases: 11. The CDR3 is 16 residues long. Germline V CDR1 and CDR2: MDHEN, SYDVKM. The CDR3, as DNA: TGTGCCAGCAGTTTAGCCGTCAGGGGGTACCGAACTGAAGCTTTCTTT. It yields the protein CASSLAVRGYRTEAFF.

The V gene is TRBV2, the J gene TRBJ2-7; 12 nucleotides agree with TRBD1. Germline CDR1 SNHLY, CDR2 FYNNEI. This CDR3 contains 17 residues. V shed 4 bases and J 4 bases; nucleotides not matched to a gene: 11. The CDR3 coding sequence is TGTGCCAGCAGTGTTTCAGCGTCGGGACAGGGGGCTTACGAGCAGTACTTC. Its translation: CASSVSASGQGAYEQYF.

This clone was found once. The rearrangement links TRBV29-1 to TRBJ2-2; a possible D gene is TRBD2 (6 bases). Trimming took off 0 bases at V and 6 bases at J, with 17 bases between the two ends. The CDR3 sequence is 16 residues long. CDR1 and CDR2 (germline): SQVTM, ANQGSEA. This CDR3 is CSVEDRVGSAPGELFF. Here the CDR3 DNA reads TGCAGCGTTGAAGATCGAGTCGGGAGCGCACCCGGGGAGCTGTTTTTT.

The gene calls are TRBV25-1 and TRBJ2-3; D gene uncertain. CDR3 length: 13 amino acids. V was clipped by 4 bases and J by 3 bases, with 8 bases between them. CDR1 is MGHDK and CDR2 is SYGVNS in the germline V gene. The CDR3 nucleotides read TGTGCCAGCAGTGTAACGAGGACAGATACGCAGTATTTT. Protein product: CASSVTRTDTQYF.

In its sample, this clone was seen a few times. The J gene is TRBJ1-3, the V gene TRBV10-2; D is undetermined. Trimming removed 3 bases at V and 0 bases at J, with 9 bases between. CDR1 is WSHSY, CDR2 SAAADI, per germline. The CDR3 spans 15 residues. The CDR3 sequence: CASSDLDNSGNTIYF. The CDR3 DNA is TGCGCCAGCAGTGACCTAGACAACTCTGGAAACACCATATATTTT.

The chain combines TRBV18 with TRBJ2-3; 7 bases are a match to TRBD1. V lost 5 bases, J lost 8 bases, and 19 bases stayed unmatched. This CDR3 region has 17 residues. Germline-derived CDR1 and CDR2 are KGHSH and LQKENI. CDR3 sequence reads: CASSSGTEFDLGLTQYF. CDR3 nucleotide sequence: TGTGCCAGCTCATCCGGGACAGAGTTCGACTTAGGGCTTACGCAGTATTTT.

This clone has more than one count but fewer than ten. The chain employs TRBV2 and TRBJ1-5, with 7 bases fitting TRBD1. In germline, CDR1 is SNHLY, CDR2 FYNNEI. V was pared by 6 bases and J by 4 bases, with 6 bases of the junction left unmatched. The CDR3 is 14 residues long. The CDR3 region has the DNA TGTGCCAGCAGGGGGGACAGCGCAAATCAGCCCCAGCATTTT. Protein product: CASRGDSANQPQHF.